This T cell receptor (beta chain) is from a study of blood T cell repertoires in COVID-19. Whole-study context: The United States, Italy and Spain provided the acute and convalescent COVID-19 samples. T cells, B-cell-depleted T cells, or PBMCs supplied cDNA or gDNA.

The CDR3 sequence is 14 residues long. Trimming removed 5 bases from V and 4 bases from J, with 17 bases in between. Germline CDR1 is GTSNPN and CDR2 is SVGIG (reference sequence). Study processing details: Estimated nucleated cell counts came from reference gene primer amplification. Generated by immunoSEQ multiplex PCR, the TCRdb table keeps only in-frame clones and is missing some. V, J and clone size reflect that table, while D and trimming were determined from the DNA. Among roughly 500,000 clones listed, 85% to 90% were seen once. The sample comprised peripheral blood. The chain is built from TRBV30 and TRBJ1-2; a possible D gene is TRBD1 (5 bases). The TCR originated in a man between 18 and 29 years old with COVID-19, enrolled during active disease. The CDR3 bases are TGTGCCTGGTCCTCCGGGACTCTAATCTATGGCTACACCTTC. Translating gives CAWSSGTLIYGYTF.